This T cell receptor (beta chain) was sequenced for a study of T cell repertoires in cytomegalovirus infection. Findings of the study overall: Frequencies of public TCR beta families were cumulated, and this identified carriers of CMV plus the relevant HLA.

The CDR3 covers 15 residues. V lost 4 bases, J lost 1 base, and 5 bases stayed unmatched. CDR1 and CDR2 (germline): LNHDA, SQIVND (reference sequence). TCRdb independently ran MiXCR on the reads; one entry per CDR3 protein. The data contain some 680,000 distinct CDR3 sequences, 35% to 45% of them singletons. As for this clonotype: Its specificity is not known.

The clonotype was recovered from a human donor in good health (CMV status not recorded). Some clones in this sample may be carry-over from other donors' samples. The genes are TRBV19 and TRBJ1-1; TRBD1 matches 8 bases. The specimen sequenced was PBMCs. The CDR3 is CASSRQGSKNTEAFF. The DNA of the CDR3 is TGTGCCAGTAGTAGACAGGGGAGTAAGAACACTGAAGCTTTCTTT. Complete variable domain (other parts from reference TRBV19 and TRBJ1-1): DGGITQSPKYLFRKEGQNVTLSCEQNLNHDAMYWYRQDPGQGLRLIYYSQIVNDFQKGDIAEGYSVSREKKESFPLTVTSAQKNPTAFYLCASSRQGSKNTEAFFGQGTRLTVV.